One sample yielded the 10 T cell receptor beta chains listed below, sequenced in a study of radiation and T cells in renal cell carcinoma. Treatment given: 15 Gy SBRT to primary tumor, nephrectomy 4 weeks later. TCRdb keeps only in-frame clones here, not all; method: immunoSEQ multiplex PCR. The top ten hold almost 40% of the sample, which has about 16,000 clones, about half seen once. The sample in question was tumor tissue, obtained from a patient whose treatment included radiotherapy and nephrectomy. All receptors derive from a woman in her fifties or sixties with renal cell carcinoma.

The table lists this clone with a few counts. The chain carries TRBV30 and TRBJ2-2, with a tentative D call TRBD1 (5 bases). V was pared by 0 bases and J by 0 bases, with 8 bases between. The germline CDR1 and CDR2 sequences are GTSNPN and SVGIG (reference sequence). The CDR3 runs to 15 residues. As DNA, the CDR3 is TGTGCCTGGAGTGTCAGACAGACGAACACCGGGGAGCTGTTTTTT. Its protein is CAWSVRQTNTGELFF.

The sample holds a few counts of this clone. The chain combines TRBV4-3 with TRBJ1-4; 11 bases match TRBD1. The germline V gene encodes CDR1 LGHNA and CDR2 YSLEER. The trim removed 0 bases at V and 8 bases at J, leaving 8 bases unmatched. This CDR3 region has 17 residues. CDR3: CASSQEGLGTGGEKLFF. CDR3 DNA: TGCGCCAGCAGCCAAGAAGGGCTTGGGACAGGGGGGGAAAAACTGTTTTTT.

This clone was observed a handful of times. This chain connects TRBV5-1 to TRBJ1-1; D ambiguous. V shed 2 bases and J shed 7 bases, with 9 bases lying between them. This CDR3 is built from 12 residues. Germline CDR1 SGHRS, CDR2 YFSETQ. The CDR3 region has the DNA TGCGCCAGCAGCTTCTTAGCGGGTGAAGCTTTCTTT. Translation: CASSFLAGEAFF. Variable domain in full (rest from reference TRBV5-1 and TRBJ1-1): KAGVTQTPRYLIKTRGQQVTLSCSPISGHRSVSWYQQTPGQGLQFLFEYFSETQRNKGNFPGRFSGRQFSNSRSEMNVSTLELGDSALYLCASSFLAGEAFFGQGTRLTVV.

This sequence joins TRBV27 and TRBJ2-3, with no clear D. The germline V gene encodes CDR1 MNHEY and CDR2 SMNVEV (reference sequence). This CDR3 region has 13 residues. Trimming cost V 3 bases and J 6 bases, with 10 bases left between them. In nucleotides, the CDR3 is TGTGCCAGCAGTTTTGCTCTCGGGGATACGCAGTATTTT. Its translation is CASSFALGDTQYF.

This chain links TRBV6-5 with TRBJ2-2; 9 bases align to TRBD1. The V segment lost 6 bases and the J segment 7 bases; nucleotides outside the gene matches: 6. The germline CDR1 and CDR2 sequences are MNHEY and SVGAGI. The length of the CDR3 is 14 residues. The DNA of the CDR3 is TGTGCCAGCAGCGCGGGACAGGGAAGCGGGGAGCTGTTTTTT. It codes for CASSAGQGSGELFF.

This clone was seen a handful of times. The CDR3 DNA is TGTGCCAGCAGGGAACAGCAGGAGTCCCACGAGCAGTACTTC. Encoded protein: CASREQQESHEQYF. The chain employs TRBV2 and TRBJ2-7; D is uncertain. The V end lost 6 bases, the J end lost 5 bases, and 17 bases lay between the germline ends. This CDR3 contains 14 residues. Per the germline V gene, CDR1 is SNHLY and CDR2 is FYNNEI.

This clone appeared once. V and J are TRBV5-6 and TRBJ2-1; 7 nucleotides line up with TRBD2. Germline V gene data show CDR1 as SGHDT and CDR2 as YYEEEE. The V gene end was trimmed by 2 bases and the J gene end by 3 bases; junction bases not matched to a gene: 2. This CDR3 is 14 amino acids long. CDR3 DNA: TGTGCCAGCAGCTTCGGGGGGTACTACAATGAGCAGTTCTTC. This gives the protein CASSFGGYYNEQFF.

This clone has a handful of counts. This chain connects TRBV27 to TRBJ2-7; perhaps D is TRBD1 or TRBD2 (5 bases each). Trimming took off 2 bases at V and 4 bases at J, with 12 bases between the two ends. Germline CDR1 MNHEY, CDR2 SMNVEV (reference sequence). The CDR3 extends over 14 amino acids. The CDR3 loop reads CASSLSSGRYEQYF. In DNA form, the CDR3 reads TGTGCCAGCAGTTTAAGTTCAGGGAGATACGAGCAGTACTTC.

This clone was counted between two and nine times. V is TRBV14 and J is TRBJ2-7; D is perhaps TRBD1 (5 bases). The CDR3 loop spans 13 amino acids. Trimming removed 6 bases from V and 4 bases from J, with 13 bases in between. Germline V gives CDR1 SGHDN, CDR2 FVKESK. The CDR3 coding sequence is TGTGCCAGCAGTTCGGACACCTCGTACGAGCAGTACTTC. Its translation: CASSSDTSYEQYF.

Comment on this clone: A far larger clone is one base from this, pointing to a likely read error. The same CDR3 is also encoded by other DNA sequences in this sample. The CDR3 here is CASSGLTGELFF. CDR3 coding DNA: TGCGCCAGCAGCGGGCTCACCGGGGAGCTGTTTTTT. The gene calls are TRBV5-1 and TRBJ2-2; D ambiguous. Germline-derived CDR1 and CDR2 are SGHRS and YFSETQ. The CDR3 extends over 12 amino acids. V was clipped by 4 bases and J by 4 bases, with 5 bases between them.